The T cell receptor (beta chain) described here comes from a study of vaccination and CD4 T cells after COVID-19. The sample holds a few counts of this clonotype. What it binds is unknown. Study-level findings and limits: A nonsignificant median increase from about 20 to 38 SARS-CoV-2-reactive clonotypes was observed. The study found that a median approximately 84% of reactive clones in convalescent patients appeared only post-vaccination.

V was clipped by 7 bases and J by 1 base, with 10 bases between them. The CDR3 consists of 13 residues. The V gene's germline CDR1 is LNHDA and CDR2 SQIVND (reference sequence). Cultured CD4+ T cell DNA underwent sequencing with the Oncomine TCR Beta short-read assay. From cultured CD4+ T cells, genomic DNA was extracted. TCRdb re-derived calls from the PCR reads in MiXCR, one entry per CDR3 protein. This table holds tens of thousands of distinct CDR3 sequences, less than 55% found once. The treatment denotes: roughly 11-day PBMC culture with coronavirus spike peptide pools or control peptides (ViraFEST assay). Cultures of PBMCs, about 2 million per well, were set up with approximately 10 IU/ml IL-2 and 10 ug/ml peptide pools.

Sample: CD4+ T cells from blood, cultured in vitro, taken after SARS-CoV-2 vaccination. This TCR derives from a human donor who had recovered from COVID-19. The chain has TRBV19 and TRBJ1-1; D is unresolved. The CDR3 is CASTVGANTEAFF. The CDR3, as DNA: TGTGCCAGTACAGTGGGAGCGAACACTGAAGCTTTCTTT.